This passage covers 24 T cell receptor beta chains from one sample sequenced in a study of blood T cell repertoires in COVID-19. Sequencing used immunoSEQ multiplex PCR; TCRdb keeps in-frame clones, though not all of them. The table lists 120,000 to 150,000 clones, over 70% of them singletons, with 10% in the top ten. The sequenced material came from peripheral blood. The source of these receptors is a man between 60 and 75 years old with active or convalescent COVID-19.

This chain joins TRBV4-1 and TRBJ1-2, with D maybe TRBD1 (5 bases). The germline gives CDR1 MGHRA, CDR2 YSYEKL. The CDR3 sequence is 14 residues long. V lost 0 bases to trimming and J lost 4 bases, with 9 bases between them. In DNA form, the CDR3 reads TGCGCCAGCAGCCAAGAAGTCCAGGGCTATGGCTACACCTTC. Translated: CASSQEVQGYGYTF.

The J gene is TRBJ2-3, the V gene TRBV20-1; the D is unclear. Trimming took off 3 bases at V and 9 bases at J, with 10 bases between the two ends. Germline CDR1 DFQATT, CDR2 SNEGSKA (reference sequence). There are 11 residues in the CDR3. The DNA for the CDR3 is TGCAGTGCTAGGCTTGGTAGAACGCAGTATTTT. Protein sequence: CSARLGRTQYF.

The chain is built from TRBV4-3 and TRBJ1-2, with 9 bases that match TRBD1. Germline V gene sequence: CDR1 LGHNA, CDR2 YSLEER. The junction had 6 bases not matched to a gene; V was cut back by 2 bases and J by 5 bases. The CDR3 contains 15 residues. The CDR3 DNA sequence: TGCGCCAGCAGCCAAACGGGACAGGGCGGATATGGCTACACCTTC. Encoded protein: CASSQTGQGGYGYTF.

The V and J genes are TRBV3-1 (or the pseudogene TRBV3-2) and TRBJ2-7, with 10 positions matching TRBD1. Germline V lookup: CDR1 LGHDT, CDR2 YNNKEL (reference sequence). V gave up 0 bases and J gave up 2 bases; unmatched junction bases: 4. The CDR3 consists of 16 residues. In DNA, the CDR3 is TGTGCCAGCAGCCAAGAGCTCGGACAGGGGGCCTACGAGCAGTACTTC. It specifies CASSQELGQGAYEQYF.

The CDR3: CASSLGGLNTEAFF. DNA of the CDR3: TGTGCCAGCAGCTTAGGAGGGCTGAACACTGAAGCTTTCTTT. The chain recombines TRBV7-9 with TRBJ1-1, with D hard to call. Trimming cost V 1 base and J 0 bases, with 6 bases left between them. The CDR3 spans 14 residues. Germline V gene sequence: CDR1 SEHNR, CDR2 FQNEAQ (reference sequence).

This clone was observed a single time. J is TRBJ2-7 and V is TRBV2; 7 positions agree with TRBD2. Germline V gene data show CDR1 as SNHLY and CDR2 as FYNNEI. V was clipped by 6 bases and J by 0 bases; unmatched bases: 8. The CDR3 extends over 15 amino acids. The CDR3 protein is CASSRTRTSSYEQYF. The CDR3 DNA reads TGTGCCAGCAGCCGGACTAGAACCAGCTCCTACGAGCAGTACTTC.

This clone has a single count. In DNA, the CDR3 is TGTGCCAGCAGTGAATCGACAGCGATGCGGACCCAGTACTTC. Translating it yields CASSESTAMRTQYF. V and J are TRBV25-1 and TRBJ2-5; the D gene is possibly TRBD1 (5 bases). Germline CDR1 is MGHDK and CDR2 is SYGVNS. There are 14 residues in the CDR3. The V end lost 1 base, the J end lost 7 bases, and 13 bases lay between the germline ends.

The CDR3 sequence is CASSHNRGGNQPQHF. The CDR3 bases are TGTGCCAGCAGTCACAACAGGGGCGGCAATCAGCCCCAGCATTTT. The rearrangement joins TRBV6-2 or TRBV6-3 to TRBJ1-5, with TRBD1 identical over 7 bases. The CDR3 has 15 residues. Germline CDR1 MNHEY, CDR2 SVGEGT. The V segment lost 5 bases and the J segment 2 bases; nucleotides outside the gene matches: 6.

The chain joins TRBV5-8 to TRBJ2-1; 13 bases match TRBD2. The V gene end was trimmed by 0 bases and the J gene end by 7 bases; junction bases not matched to a gene: 1. CDR1 SGHTS and CDR2 YDEGEE come from the germline V gene. The CDR3 contains 15 residues. The CDR3 reads CASSLGTSGRNEQFF. The CDR3 DNA reads as TGTGCCAGCAGCTTGGGGACTAGCGGGAGAAATGAGCAGTTCTTC.

V and J are TRBV27 and TRBJ1-2, with D possibly matching TRBD1 (6 bases). Germline V gene lookup returns CDR1 MNHEY and CDR2 SMNVEV (reference sequence). V lost 3 bases to trimming and J lost 8 bases, with 16 bases between them. The CDR3 length is 14 residues. CDR3 sequence: CASSFGLGGYGYTF. CDR3 bases: TGTGCCAGCAGTTTCGGCCTAGGGGGATACGGCTACACCTTC.

This chain links TRBV28 with TRBJ1-5, with D possibly matching TRBD1 (5 bases). CDR3 length: 12 amino acids. V gave up 2 bases and J gave up 6 bases, with 5 bases separating them. CDR1 is MDHEN and CDR2 is SYDVKM in the germline V gene. The CDR3, as DNA: TGTGCCAGCAGTTTAACAGGTCAGCCCCAGCATTTT. Protein product: CASSLTGQPQHF.

The chain is built from TRBV7-6 and TRBJ1-4; TRBD1 is a possible D gene (5 bases). V dropped 4 bases and J dropped 0 bases, with 12 bases sitting between them. This CDR3 spans 16 amino acids. Germline V lookup: CDR1 SGHVS, CDR2 FNYEAQ. The CDR3 reads CASSYSPGATNEKLFF. CDR3 in DNA: TGTGCCAGCAGCTATTCCCCGGGGGCAACTAATGAAAAACTGTTTTTT. The variable domain in full, with the rest retrieved from reference TRBV7-6 and TRBJ1-4, is GAGVSQSPRYKVTKRGQDVALRCDPISGHVSLYWYRQALGQGPEFLTYFNYEAQQDKSGLPNDRFSAERPEGSISTLTIQRTEQRDSAMYRCASSYSPGATNEKLFFGSGTQLSVL.

This clone was observed a handful of times. The chain links TRBV7-3 to TRBJ2-3; 8 nucleotides match TRBD1. V was pared by 5 bases and J by 5 bases, with 6 bases of the junction left unmatched. The CDR3 contains 14 residues. Germline V gives CDR1 SGHTA, CDR2 FQGTGA. The CDR3 DNA sequence: TGTGCCAGCAGCCGAGACAGGGGAGGAGATACGCAGTATTTT. This gives the protein CASSRDRGGDTQYF.

This clone was seen just once. The chain has TRBV3-1 (or the pseudogene TRBV3-2) and TRBJ1-5; D unclear. This CDR3 is 14 amino acids long. The V end was cut by 1 base, the J end by 3 bases, with 7 bases between. Looked up from germline, CDR1 is LGHDT and CDR2 is YNNKEL (reference sequence). The CDR3 DNA reads TGTGCCAGCAGCCAAGCCGGGAACAATCAGCCCCAGCATTTT. It translates to CASSQAGNNQPQHF.

The chain couples TRBV18 to TRBJ2-3; perhaps TRBD1 as D (6 bases). Trimming pared 4 bases from V and 2 bases from J, leaving 7 bases between. Germline CDR1 KGHSH, CDR2 LQKENI. This CDR3 spans 13 amino acids. DNA of the CDR3: TGTGCCAGCTCACGGACAGCCACAGATACGCAGTATTTT. It translates to CASSRTATDTQYF. Complete variable domain (other parts from reference TRBV18 and TRBJ2-3): NAGVMQNPRHLVRRRGQEARLRCSPMKGHSHVYWYRQLPEEGLKFMVYLQKENIIDESGMPKERFSAEFPKEGPSILRIQQVVRGDSAAYFCASSRTATDTQYFGPGTRLTVL.

This clone occurred once. The V gene is TRBV28, the J gene TRBJ1-5; D ambiguous. Trimming stripped 8 bases from V and 1 base from J, with 15 bases between. The CDR3 has 15 residues. Looked up from germline, CDR1 is MDHEN and CDR2 is SYDVKM. The CDR3 DNA reads TGTGCCAGCTTAGGAGGGCTAGGGAGCAATCAGCCCCAGCATTTT. This translates into CASLGGLGSNQPQHF.

A note on this clone: Germline and junction disagree at one end, which may indicate a read error. CDR3: CASSFRDRDEQYF. As DNA, the CDR3 is TGTGCTAGCAGCTTTCGGGACAGGGACGAGCAGTACTTC. The gene calls are TRBV7-7 and TRBJ2-7; 9 nucleotides align to TRBD1. Germline CDR1 SSHAT, CDR2 FNYEAQ (reference sequence). The CDR3 sequence is 13 residues long.

This sequence joins TRBV6-6 and TRBJ2-7, with 8 bases that match TRBD1. V was pared by 7 bases and J by 2 bases, with 7 bases of the junction left unmatched. There are 14 residues in the CDR3. Germline CDR1 MNHNY, CDR2 SVGAGI (reference sequence). The CDR3 bases are TGTGCCAGCACTAGCGCGACAGGGGCCTACGAGCAGTACTTC. Translated: CASTSATGAYEQYF.

This chain uses TRBV20-1 with TRBJ2-2; 10 bases line up with TRBD2. The germline CDR1 and CDR2 sequences are DFQATT and SNEGSKA (reference sequence). The trim removed 3 bases at V and 4 bases at J, leaving 5 bases unmatched. The CDR3 covers 15 residues. CDR3 region: CSASAGTSATGELFF. The CDR3 bases are TGCAGTGCTAGTGCCGGGACTAGCGCCACCGGGGAGCTGTTTTTT.

The chain carries TRBV18 and TRBJ1-1; tentatively, D is TRBD1 (5 bases). Germline V CDR1 and CDR2: KGHSH, LQKENI. This CDR3 spans 16 amino acids. V dropped 2 bases and J dropped 0 bases, with 13 bases sitting between them. CDR3 in DNA: TGTGCCAGCTCACCAGGGGCAGCTACCCTGAACACTGAAGCTTTCTTT. It codes for CASSPGAATLNTEAFF.

This clone was counted a few times. The gene calls are TRBV28 and TRBJ1-2, with a possible D match to TRBD1 (5 bases). The CDR3 spans 15 residues. Deletions cut 6 bases from V and 7 bases from J, with 21 bases between. Germline CDR1 reads MDHEN; CDR2 reads SYDVKM. The CDR3 loop is CASRATGTPDLGYTF. Here the CDR3 DNA reads TGTGCCAGCAGGGCAACCGGGACTCCTGACCTTGGCTACACCTTC.

The CDR3 spells CASSLSLGAAGTEAFF. In DNA, the CDR3 is TGTGCCAGCAGTTTATCTCTGGGGGCCGCTGGGACTGAAGCTTTCTTT. This chain uses TRBV27 with TRBJ1-1, with D perhaps matching TRBD1 (6 bases). Between the trimmed V and J ends, which lost 0 bases and 5 bases, there was a span of 16 bases. Germline CDR1 reads MNHEY; CDR2 reads SMNVEV (reference sequence). This CDR3 region has 16 residues.

The CDR3 DNA follows: TGCAGCGTTGAGGCAGGGTCAGGGCTGAATGAGCAGTTCTTC. Residues: CSVEAGSGLNEQFF. The chain uses TRBV29-1 and TRBJ2-1, with D perhaps matching TRBD1 (5 bases). There are 14 residues in the CDR3. V lost 3 bases and J 7 bases, leaving 16 bases between the germline ends. The germline CDR1 and CDR2 sequences are SQVTM and ANQGSEA.

This clone was recorded only once. The CDR3 DNA reads as TGTGCCAGCAGTACGCAGGGGGGCGAGCAGTACTTC. Protein product: CASSTQGGEQYF. The genes are TRBV28 and TRBJ2-7; D perhaps matches TRBD1 (7 bases). Germline V lookup: CDR1 MDHEN, CDR2 SYDVKM. Trimming stripped 5 bases from V and 6 bases from J, with 11 bases between. This CDR3 is built from 12 residues.